The T cell receptor (beta chain) under discussion was sequenced for a study of shared clonotypes between healthy human individuals. The CDR3 is 14 amino acids. Between the trimmed V and J ends, which lost 7 bases and 4 bases, there was a span of 16 bases. The germline V gene has CDR1 SNHLY and CDR2 FYNNEI. A word on this clone: Its antigen remains unknown.

Broader study findings: Rarefaction indicated that sorted-subset sequencing remained incomplete although depth was large. The donor pool, a small one, limited the genetic and exposure-history diversity represented.

Naive CD8 populations comprised CD45RO-negative cells positively selected for CCR7, excluding terminally differentiated effector memory CD45RA+ cells. All participating donors were Caucasian adults from Nashville, Tennessee. Original handling: ImmunoSEQ junction-only sequences lacked quality scores, so their filtering differed. The table came from immunoSEQ multiplex PCR; TCRdb's copy has only in-frame clones and leaves some out. For V, J and clone size, that table is used; D and trimming come from the DNA. The table records more than 500,000 clones, 85% to 95% of them present only once. J is TRBJ1-2 and V is TRBV2; TRBD1 is a possible D gene (6 bases). Material for sequencing was naive CD8+ T cells sorted from blood. The sequence came from a woman in her 30s in good health. The chain's CDR3 is CASTGEGGVYGYTF. CDR3 sequence (DNA): TGTGCCAGCACCGGGGAGGGGGGCGTCTATGGCTACACCTTC.